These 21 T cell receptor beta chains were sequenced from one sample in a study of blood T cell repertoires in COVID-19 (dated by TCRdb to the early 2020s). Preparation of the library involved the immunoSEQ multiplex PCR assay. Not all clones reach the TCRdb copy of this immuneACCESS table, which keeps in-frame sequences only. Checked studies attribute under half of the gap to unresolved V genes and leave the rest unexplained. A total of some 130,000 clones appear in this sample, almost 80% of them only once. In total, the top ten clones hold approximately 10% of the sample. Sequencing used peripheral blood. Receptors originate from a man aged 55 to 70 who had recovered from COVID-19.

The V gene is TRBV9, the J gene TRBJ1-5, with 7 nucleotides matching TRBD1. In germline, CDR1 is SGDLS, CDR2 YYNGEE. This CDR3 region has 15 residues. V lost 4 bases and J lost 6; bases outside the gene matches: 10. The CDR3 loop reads CASSSEGGTSQPQHF. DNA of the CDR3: TGTGCCAGCAGCTCCGAAGGGGGCACGAGTCAGCCCCAGCATTTT. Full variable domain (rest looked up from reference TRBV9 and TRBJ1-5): DSGVTQTPKHLITATGQRVTLRCSPRSGDLSVYWYQQSLDQGLQFLIQYYNGEERAKGNILERFSAQQFPDLHSELNLSSLELGDSALYFCASSSEGGTSQPQHFGDGTRLSIL.

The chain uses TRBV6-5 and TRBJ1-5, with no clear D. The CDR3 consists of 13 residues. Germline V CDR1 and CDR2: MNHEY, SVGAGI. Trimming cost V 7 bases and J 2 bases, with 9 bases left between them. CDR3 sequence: CASKEGGNQPQHF. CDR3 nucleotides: TGTGCCAGCAAGGAGGGTGGCAATCAGCCCCAGCATTTT.

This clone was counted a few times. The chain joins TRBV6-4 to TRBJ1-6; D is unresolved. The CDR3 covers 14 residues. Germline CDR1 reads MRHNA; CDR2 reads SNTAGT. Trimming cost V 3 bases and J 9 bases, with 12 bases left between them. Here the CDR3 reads CASSDTVGSSPLHF. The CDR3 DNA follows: TGTGCCAGCAGTGATACGGTTGGGAGTTCACCCCTCCACTTT.

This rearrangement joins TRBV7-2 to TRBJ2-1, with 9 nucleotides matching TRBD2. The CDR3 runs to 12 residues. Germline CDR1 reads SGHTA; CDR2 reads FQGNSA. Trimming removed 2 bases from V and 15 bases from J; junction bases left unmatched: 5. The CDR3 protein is CASSLTRGGWFF. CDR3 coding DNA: TGTGCCAGCAGCTTAACGCGGGGGGGGTGGTTCTTC.

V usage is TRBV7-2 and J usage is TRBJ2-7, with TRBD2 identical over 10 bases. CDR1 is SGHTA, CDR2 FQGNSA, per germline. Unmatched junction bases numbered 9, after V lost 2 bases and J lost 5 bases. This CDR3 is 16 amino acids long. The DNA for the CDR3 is TGTGCCAGCAGCTTAAGTACTAGCGGGATTACGAACGAGCAGTACTTC. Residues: CASSLSTSGITNEQYF.

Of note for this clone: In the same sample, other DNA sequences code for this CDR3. The CDR3 sequence is CASSQVGQLNYGYTF. The CDR3 DNA is TGTGCCAGCAGCCAAGTGGGACAGTTAAACTATGGCTACACCTTC. The chain links TRBV3-1 (or the pseudogene TRBV3-2) to TRBJ1-2, with TRBD1 matching over 7 bases. This CDR3 contains 15 residues. Germline assignment: CDR1 LGHDT and CDR2 YNNKEL (reference sequence). Trimming at V came to 1 base and at J to 2 bases, leaving 4 bases not matched to a gene.

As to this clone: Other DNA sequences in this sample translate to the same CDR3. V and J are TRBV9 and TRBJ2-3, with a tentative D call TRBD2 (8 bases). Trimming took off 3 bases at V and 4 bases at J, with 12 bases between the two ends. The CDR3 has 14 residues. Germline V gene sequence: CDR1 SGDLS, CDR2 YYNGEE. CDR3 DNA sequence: TGTGCCAGCAGCGCGGGAGGGGGCCCAGATACGCAGTATTTT. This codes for CASSAGGGPDTQYF. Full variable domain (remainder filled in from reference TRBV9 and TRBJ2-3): DSGVTQTPKHLITATGQRVTLRCSPRSGDLSVYWYQQSLDQGLQFLIQYYNGEERAKGNILERFSAQQFPDLHSELNLSSLELGDSALYFCASSAGGGPDTQYFGPGTRLTVL.

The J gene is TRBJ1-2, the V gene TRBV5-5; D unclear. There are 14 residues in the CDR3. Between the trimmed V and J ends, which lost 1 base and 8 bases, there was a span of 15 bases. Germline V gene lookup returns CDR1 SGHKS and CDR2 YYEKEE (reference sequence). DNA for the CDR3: TGTGCCAGCAGCTTGCAAGAGGCGATGCGGGGCTACACCTTC. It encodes CASSLQEAMRGYTF.

The CDR3 nucleotides read TGTGCCAGCAGCTCCCGACAGGGATTATACAAGCGGGCAGATACGCAGTATTTT. It yields the protein CASSSRQGLYKRADTQYF. V usage is TRBV7-2 and J usage is TRBJ2-3, with a weak D call TRBD1 (7 bases). The V gene's germline CDR1 is SGHTA and CDR2 FQGNSA. With 4 bases removed from V and 4 bases from J, the gap between germline ends came to 24 bases. This CDR3 spans 18 amino acids. Supplemented by reference TRBV7-2 and TRBJ2-3, the full variable domain reads GAGVSQSPSNKVTEKGKDVELRCDPISGHTALYWYRQSLGQGLEFLIYFQGNSAPDKSGLPSDRFSAERTGGSVSTLTIQRTQQEDSAVYLCASSSRQGLYKRADTQYFGPGTRLTVL.

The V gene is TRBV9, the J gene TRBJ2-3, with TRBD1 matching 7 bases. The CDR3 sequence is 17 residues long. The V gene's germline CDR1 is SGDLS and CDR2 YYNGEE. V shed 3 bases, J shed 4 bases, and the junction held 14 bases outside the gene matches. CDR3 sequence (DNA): TGTGCCAGCAGCGCCTTATACAGGGGCAGTAGGGCAGATACGCAGTATTTT. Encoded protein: CASSALYRGSRADTQYF.

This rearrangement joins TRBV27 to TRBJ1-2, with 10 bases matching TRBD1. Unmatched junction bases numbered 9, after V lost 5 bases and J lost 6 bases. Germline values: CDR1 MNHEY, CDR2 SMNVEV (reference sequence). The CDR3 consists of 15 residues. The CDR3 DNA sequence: TGTGCCAGCAGTCGATCTGGGACAGGGGCTCATGGCTACACCTTC. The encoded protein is CASSRSGTGAHGYTF.

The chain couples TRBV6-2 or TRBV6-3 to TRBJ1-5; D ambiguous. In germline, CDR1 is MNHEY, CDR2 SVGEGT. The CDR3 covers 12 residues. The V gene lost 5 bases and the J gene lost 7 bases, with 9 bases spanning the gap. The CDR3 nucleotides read TGTGCCAGCAGTCTCAGGTACCAGCCCCAGCATTTT. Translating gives CASSLRYQPQHF.

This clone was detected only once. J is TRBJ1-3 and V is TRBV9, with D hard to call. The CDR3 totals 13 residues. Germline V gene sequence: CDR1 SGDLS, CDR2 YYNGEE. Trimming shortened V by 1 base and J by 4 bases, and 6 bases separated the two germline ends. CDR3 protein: CASSVSVGNTIYF. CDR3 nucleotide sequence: TGTGCCAGCAGCGTATCGGTCGGAAACACCATATATTTT.

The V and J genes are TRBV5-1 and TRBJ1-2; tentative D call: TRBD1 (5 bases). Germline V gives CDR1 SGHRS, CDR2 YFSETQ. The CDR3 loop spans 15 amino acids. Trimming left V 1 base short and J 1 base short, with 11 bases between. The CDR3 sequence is CASSLQGSINYGYTF. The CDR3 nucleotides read TGCGCCAGCAGCTTGCAGGGAAGCATTAACTATGGCTACACCTTC.

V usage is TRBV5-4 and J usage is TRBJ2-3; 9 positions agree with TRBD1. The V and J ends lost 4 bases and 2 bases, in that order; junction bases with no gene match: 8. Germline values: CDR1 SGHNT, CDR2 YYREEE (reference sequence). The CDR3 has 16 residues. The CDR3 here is CASSDGQGRATDTQYF. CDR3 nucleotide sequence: TGTGCCAGCAGCGACGGACAGGGGAGGGCCACAGATACGCAGTATTTT.

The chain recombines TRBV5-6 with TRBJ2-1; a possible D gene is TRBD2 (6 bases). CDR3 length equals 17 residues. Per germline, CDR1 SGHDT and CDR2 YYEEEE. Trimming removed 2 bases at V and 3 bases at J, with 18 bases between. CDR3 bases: TGTGCCAGCAGCTTCCCCCGGGACTCCCCATACTACAATGAGCAGTTCTTC. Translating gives CASSFPRDSPYYNEQFF.

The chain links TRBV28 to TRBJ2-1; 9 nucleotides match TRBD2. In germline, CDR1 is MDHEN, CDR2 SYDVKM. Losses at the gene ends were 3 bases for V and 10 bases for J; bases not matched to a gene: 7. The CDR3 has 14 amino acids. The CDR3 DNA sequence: TGTGCCAGCAGTTTGGCCCTGCGGGGGGGAGAGCAGTTCTTC. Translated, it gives CASSLALRGGEQFF.

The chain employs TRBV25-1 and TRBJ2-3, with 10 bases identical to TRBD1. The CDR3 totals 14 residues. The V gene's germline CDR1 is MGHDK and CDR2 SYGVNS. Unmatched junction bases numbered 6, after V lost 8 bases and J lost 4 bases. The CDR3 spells CASGWTGGADTQYF. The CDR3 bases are TGTGCCAGCGGGTGGACAGGGGGAGCAGATACGCAGTATTTT.

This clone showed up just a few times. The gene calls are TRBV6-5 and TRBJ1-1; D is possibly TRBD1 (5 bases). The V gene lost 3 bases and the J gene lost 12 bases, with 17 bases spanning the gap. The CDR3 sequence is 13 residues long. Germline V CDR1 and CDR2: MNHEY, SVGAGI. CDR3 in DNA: TGTGCCAGCAGTTATCGGGGCGGGGGAGAAACTTTCTTT. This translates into CASSYRGGGETFF.

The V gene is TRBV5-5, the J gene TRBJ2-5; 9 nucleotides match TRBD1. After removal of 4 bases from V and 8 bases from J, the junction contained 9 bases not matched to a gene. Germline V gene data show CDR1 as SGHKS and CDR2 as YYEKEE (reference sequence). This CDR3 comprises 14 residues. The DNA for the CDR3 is TGTGCCAGCAGCGGGCAGGGACAGGGTGGAACCCAGTACTTC. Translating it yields CASSGQGQGGTQYF. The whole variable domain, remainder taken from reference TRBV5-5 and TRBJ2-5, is DAGVTQSPTHLIKTRGQQVTLRCSPISGHKSVSWYQQVLGQGPQFIFQYYEKEERGRGNFPDRFSARQFPNYSSELNVNALLLGDSALYLCASSGQGQGGTQYFGPGTRLLVL.

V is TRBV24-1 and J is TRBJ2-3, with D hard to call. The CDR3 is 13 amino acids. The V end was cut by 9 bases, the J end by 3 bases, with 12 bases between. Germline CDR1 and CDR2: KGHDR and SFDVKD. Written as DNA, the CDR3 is TGTGCCACCCAGAGCGCGAGTACAGATACGCAGTATTTT. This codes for CATQSASTDTQYF.